The clone carrying this T cell receptor (beta chain) was counted many times. The authors prepared the TCRbeta library with unique molecular identifiers. Via MiXCR, TCRdb re-called the PCR reads, giving one row per CDR3 protein. This sample yields about 690,000 distinct CDR3 sequences, of which 16% are seen a single time; 1.1% belongs to the top ten. The sample belongs to a study of T-cell reconstitution after alpha-beta-depleted transplantation in children. The V end was cut by 4 bases, the J end by 7 bases, with 7 bases between. From germline, CDR1 is SGHTA and CDR2 FQGNSA. This CDR3 has 12 residues.

The chain joins TRBV7-2 to TRBJ1-4; D not certain. This sequence originates from a human donor who donated a stem cell graft to a child with acute myeloid leukemia. The sequencing here drew on PBMCs from the stem cell graft donor, taken from the stem cell graft. The CDR3 sequence is CASSSNREKLFF. CDR3 coding DNA: TGTGCCAGCAGCTCAAACCGTGAAAAACTGTTTTTT. Full variable domain (outside the CDR3, taken from reference TRBV7-2 and TRBJ1-4): GAGVSQSPSNKVTEKGKDVELRCDPISGHTALYWYRQSLGQGLEFLIYFQGNSAPDKSGLPSDRFSAERTGGSVSTLTIQRTQQEDSAVYLCASSSNREKLFFGSGTQLSVL.